The 30 T cell receptor beta chains given below trace back to one sample, sequenced in a study of technical replicates of blood from a few donors. Assay used: immunoSEQ multiplex PCR; TCRdb lists only in-frame clones, some missing. The data show under 85,000 clones, about 92% seen once. Sequencing input: T cells isolated from PBMCs. All receptors come from a human donor in good health.

This chain uses TRBV9 with TRBJ1-1; TRBD1 agrees at 7 bases. The CDR3 is 16 residues long. J was trimmed by 0 bases and V by 2 bases; bases with no gene match: 7. Germline V gene lookup returns CDR1 SGDLS and CDR2 YYNGEE. Written as DNA, the CDR3 is TGTGCCAGCAGCGTGGGGGTGGGACAGATGAACACTGAAGCTTTCTTT. Protein product: CASSVGVGQMNTEAFF.

The V gene is TRBV28, the J gene TRBJ2-6; D is undetermined. Trimming shortened V by 2 bases and J by 1 base, and 6 bases separated the two germline ends. Germline-derived CDR1 and CDR2 are MDHEN and SYDVKM. The CDR3 runs 15 residues. CDR3: CASSLVSSGANVLTF. Here the CDR3 DNA reads TGTGCCAGCAGTTTAGTCTCTTCTGGGGCCAACGTCCTGACTTTC.

The chain has TRBV7-3 and TRBJ2-1; TRBD2 is a possible D gene (6 bases). This CDR3 is built from 12 residues. In germline, CDR1 is SGHTA, CDR2 FQGTGA. Trimming took off 5 bases at V and 8 bases at J, with 10 bases between the two ends. The CDR3 bases are TGTGCCAGCAGCCAATGGGGGGATGAGCAGTTCTTC. This sequence encodes CASSQWGDEQFF.

The chain has TRBV11-1 and TRBJ2-5; 7 bases match TRBD2. The CDR3 loop spans 14 amino acids. Germline loops: CDR1 SGHAT, CDR2 FQDESV (reference sequence). Trimming took 3 bases from V and 4 from J; bases not matched to a gene: 5. The CDR3 DNA reads TGTGCCAGCAGCTTGGGCGGGAGTCCAGAGACCCAGTACTTC. It translates to CASSLGGSPETQYF.

The V gene is TRBV5-4, the J gene TRBJ2-2; weak D call: TRBD2 (5 bases). V was pared by 10 bases and J by 5 bases, with 12 bases between. The CDR3 runs 12 residues. Germline V gives CDR1 SGHNT, CDR2 YYREEE (reference sequence). The CDR3 spells CAGTSATGELFF. DNA for the CDR3: TGTGCCGGCACTAGTGCTACCGGGGAGCTGTTTTTT.

The chain is built from TRBV4-3 and TRBJ2-3, with D possibly being TRBD1 (5 bases). The CDR3 extends over 16 amino acids. Germline V CDR1 and CDR2: LGHNA, YSLEER. The V end was cut by 0 bases, the J end by 3 bases, with 13 bases between. CDR3 residues: CASSQDLGDGTDTQYF. In nucleotides, the CDR3 is TGCGCCAGCAGCCAAGATCTAGGGGATGGGACAGATACGCAGTATTTT.

This rearrangement joins TRBV15 to TRBJ2-5; D remains ambiguous. The germline V gene encodes CDR1 LNHNV and CDR2 YYDKDF (reference sequence). The V and J ends lost 0 bases and 0 bases respectively, with 5 bases between them. CDR3 length: 14 amino acids. The CDR3 here is CATSRDVYQETQYF. The CDR3 region has the DNA TGTGCCACCAGCAGAGACGTCTACCAAGAGACCCAGTACTTC.

A single count supports this clone. This chain joins TRBV5-4 and TRBJ2-7; perhaps TRBD2 as D (6 bases). Germline V lookup: CDR1 SGHNT, CDR2 YYREEE (reference sequence). The CDR3 sequence is 14 residues long. V was clipped by 1 base and J by 3 bases, with 11 bases between them. CDR3 amino acids: CASSLRETVYEQYF. As DNA, the CDR3 is TGTGCCAGCAGCTTGCGGGAGACGGTCTACGAGCAGTACTTC.

The chain employs TRBV19 and TRBJ1-4; 8 bases are shared with TRBD1. The length of the CDR3 is 16 residues. With V trimmed by 5 bases and J by 2 bases, 7 bases remained unmatched. Germline V gene sequence: CDR1 LNHDA, CDR2 SQIVND (reference sequence). Here the CDR3 reads CASSSVRGQTNEKLFF. The CDR3 nucleotides read TGTGCCAGTAGTTCGGTCAGGGGGCAGACTAATGAAAAACTGTTTTTT. The full variable domain, completed using reference TRBV19 and TRBJ1-4, is DGGITQSPKYLFRKEGQNVTLSCEQNLNHDAMYWYRQDPGQGLRLIYYSQIVNDFQKGDIAEGYSVSREKKESFPLTVTSAQKNPTAFYLCASSSVRGQTNEKLFFGSGTQLSVL.

This chain links TRBV10-3 with TRBJ2-7; D unclear. Germline V gives CDR1 ENHRY, CDR2 SYGVKD. The length of the CDR3 is 12 residues. V was trimmed by 3 bases and J by 2 bases, leaving 5 bases between them. In DNA form, the CDR3 reads TGTGCCATCAGTGACGAGGCCTACGAGCAGTACTTC. Protein sequence: CAISDEAYEQYF.

The chain joins TRBV2 to TRBJ1-1; D remains ambiguous. V was cut by 1 base and J by 4 bases, with 13 bases left in between. This CDR3 region has 15 residues. Germline V gene sequence: CDR1 SNHLY, CDR2 FYNNEI. The CDR3 nucleotides are TGTGCCAGCAGTGAAGAAGTGATTGCGGCCACTGAAGCTTTCTTT. Amino acids: CASSEEVIAATEAFF.

This chain links TRBV28 with TRBJ2-1, with D possibly TRBD1 on 6 matching bases. Germline-derived CDR1 and CDR2 are MDHEN and SYDVKM. V was cut by 3 bases and J by 4 bases, with 13 bases left in between. This CDR3 comprises 15 residues. The CDR3 nucleotides are TGTGCCAGCAGTTTCCCGGGACAAGGGTACAATGAGCAGTTCTTC. It yields the protein CASSFPGQGYNEQFF. Combining the CDR3 with reference TRBV28 and TRBJ2-1 gives the whole variable domain DVKVTQSSRYLVKRTGEKVFLECVQDMDHENMFWYRQDPGLGLRLIYFSYDVKMKEKGDIPEGYSVSREKKERFSLILESASTNQTSMYLCASSFPGQGYNEQFFGPGTRLTVL.

V is TRBV7-9 and J is TRBJ1-2; 8 positions agree with TRBD1. This CDR3 comprises 14 residues. V trimming: 6 bases; J trimming: 4 bases; junction bases outside the gene matches: 7. The germline V gene encodes CDR1 SEHNR and CDR2 FQNEAQ (reference sequence). CDR3 bases: TGTGCCAGCAGTTCAGGGGGCTCTTTCTATGGCTACACCTTC. Amino acids: CASSSGGSFYGYTF.

This clone was counted once. The chain joins TRBV7-2 to TRBJ2-7, with TRBD1 matching 7 bases. Trimming took 5 bases from V and 3 from J; bases not matched to a gene: 10. Germline V lookup: CDR1 SGHTA, CDR2 FQGNSA. The CDR3 sequence is 15 residues long. CDR3 sequence: CASSARDSVLYEQYF. As DNA, the CDR3 is TGTGCCAGCAGCGCAAGGGACAGCGTACTCTACGAGCAGTACTTC.

Written as DNA, the CDR3 is TGTGCCAGCACCGACAGGGCCTACGAGCAGTACTTC. Translation: CASTDRAYEQYF. The chain recombines TRBV28 with TRBJ2-7; 7 bases are a match to TRBD1. Germline V gene sequence: CDR1 MDHEN, CDR2 SYDVKM. With 7 bases clipped from V and 2 bases from J, the junction kept 2 bases outside the gene matches. CDR3 length equals 12 residues.

The chain couples TRBV7-2 to TRBJ2-3; 7 nucleotides line up with TRBD2. Germline trimming cut 1 base from V and 2 bases from J; bases unmatched to any gene: 0. There are 14 residues in the CDR3. Looked up from germline, CDR1 is SGHTA and CDR2 is FQGNSA. The CDR3 bases are TGTGCCAGCAGCTTAGGACTAGCCACAGATACGCAGTATTTT. Amino acid sequence: CASSLGLATDTQYF.

This clone was seen just once. The rearrangement links TRBV2 to TRBJ2-7, with 7 bases fitting TRBD1. The CDR3 covers 17 residues. CDR1 is SNHLY and CDR2 is FYNNEI in the germline V gene. J was trimmed by 5 bases and V by 3 bases; bases with no gene match: 16. The CDR3 reads CASSEGTDSWYGHEQYF. The DNA of the CDR3 is TGTGCCAGCAGTGAGGGGACAGATTCTTGGTATGGTCACGAGCAGTACTTC.

The J gene is TRBJ2-6, the V gene TRBV25-1; no reliable D call. Germline CDR1 reads MGHDK; CDR2 reads SYGVNS. V was pared by 2 bases and J by 0 bases, with 5 bases between. The CDR3 consists of 15 residues. CDR3 loop: CASSERASGANVLTF. The CDR3 DNA sequence: TGTGCCAGCAGTGAAAGAGCCTCTGGGGCCAACGTCCTGACTTTC. Looking up the rest from reference TRBV25-1 and TRBJ2-6 gives the full variable domain: EADIYQTPRYLVIGTGKKITLECSQTMGHDKMYWYQQDPGMELHLIHYSYGVNSTEKGDLSSESTVSRIRTEHFPLTLESARPSHTSQYLCASSERASGANVLTFGAGSRLTVL.

The chain employs TRBV28 and TRBJ1-1; D gene uncertain. Germline CDR1 is MDHEN and CDR2 is SYDVKM. Trimming removed 1 base at V and 5 bases at J, with 11 bases between. The CDR3 is 14 residues long. In DNA form, the CDR3 reads TGTGCCAGCAGTTTATTCGGGGAGAGGACTGAAGCTTTCTTT. Translated, it gives CASSLFGERTEAFF.

J is TRBJ1-2 and V is TRBV7-3; 10 bases fit TRBD1. The trim removed 3 bases at V and 7 bases at J, leaving 2 bases unmatched. CDR3 size: 13 residues. Germline CDR1 reads SGHTA; CDR2 reads FQGTGA. Here the CDR3 DNA reads TGTGCCAGCAGCTTTAGACAGGGGGCTGGCTACACCTTC. This encodes CASSFRQGAGYTF.

This clone was seen just once. The chain is built from TRBV7-9 and TRBJ2-2; D gene unclear. Trimming left V 5 bases short and J 5 bases short, with 9 bases between. The length of the CDR3 is 13 residues. Per the germline V gene, CDR1 is SEHNR and CDR2 is FQNEAQ (reference sequence). CDR3 loop: CASSPITTGELFF. CDR3 nucleotide sequence: TGTGCCAGCAGCCCTATTACTACCGGGGAGCTGTTTTTT.

The chain has TRBV19 and TRBJ1-1; TRBD1 agrees at 7 bases. This CDR3 has 14 amino acids. Germline CDR1 LNHDA, CDR2 SQIVND (reference sequence). Trimming cost V 2 bases and J 5 bases; bases outside gene matches: 5. The CDR3 loop is CASSINRGRTEAFF. DNA of the CDR3: TGTGCCAGTAGTATAAACAGGGGACGGACTGAAGCTTTCTTT.

The rearrangement uses TRBV11-3 and TRBJ1-1, with D perhaps matching TRBD1 (5 bases). The length of the CDR3 is 14 residues. Between the trimmed V and J ends, which lost 0 bases and 5 bases, there was a span of 10 bases. Per germline, CDR1 SGHNT and CDR2 YENEEA. The CDR3 nucleotides are TGTGCCAGCAGCTTAGACAGGGTTTCTACTGAAGCTTTCTTT. Protein sequence: CASSLDRVSTEAFF.

This clone was seen more than once but under ten times. The chain couples TRBV27 to TRBJ1-5, with TRBD1 matching over 7 bases. The germline gives CDR1 MNHEY, CDR2 SMNVEV (reference sequence). Trimming removed 5 bases from V and 6 bases from J; junction bases left unmatched: 4. The CDR3 extends over 13 amino acids. The CDR3 here is CASSRDRVQPQHF. CDR3 coding DNA: TGTGCCAGCAGTAGAGACAGGGTTCAGCCCCAGCATTTT.

The chain uses TRBV15 and TRBJ1-2; D uncertain. Trimming pared 5 bases from V and 4 bases from J, leaving 11 bases between. This CDR3 is built from 13 residues. Germline CDR1 reads LNHNV; CDR2 reads YYDKDF (reference sequence). The CDR3 loop is CATSGQDSYGYTF. CDR3 sequence (DNA): TGTGCCACCAGCGGGCAAGATAGCTATGGCTACACCTTC.

The gene calls are TRBV9 and TRBJ2-5; perhaps TRBD1 as D (5 bases). CDR3 length equals 13 residues. CDR1 SGDLS and CDR2 YYNGEE come from the germline V gene. With 0 bases removed from V and 4 bases from J, the gap between germline ends came to 7 bases. The CDR3 is CASSVGQGETQYF. CDR3 DNA: TGTGCCAGCAGCGTAGGGCAGGGAGAGACCCAGTACTTC.

V gene TRBV29-1 combines with J gene TRBJ2-2, with 14 positions matching TRBD2. The J segment lost 0 bases and the V segment lost 4 bases, leaving 1 base of the junction unmatched. The CDR3 covers 16 residues. Germline CDR1 is SQVTM and CDR2 is ANQGSEA. The CDR3 DNA sequence: TGCAGCGTTGGACTAGCGGGAGGGCCGAACACCGGGGAGCTGTTTTTT. Its translation: CSVGLAGGPNTGELFF.

The chain is built from TRBV30 and TRBJ2-7; 9 bases map to TRBD2. This CDR3 contains 13 residues. CDR1 and CDR2 (germline): GTSNPN, SVGIG (reference sequence). Trimming took 8 bases from V and 0 from J; bases not matched to a gene: 5. In DNA form, the CDR3 reads TGTGCCGGTCTAGCGGGAAGCTCCTACGAGCAGTACTTC. Its translation: CAGLAGSSYEQYF.

The chain uses TRBV6-5 and TRBJ2-1; 9 bases are a match to TRBD1. Germline V lookup: CDR1 MNHEY, CDR2 SVGAGI. The V segment lost 7 bases and the J segment 6 bases; nucleotides outside the gene matches: 10. The CDR3 contains 15 residues. The CDR3 here is CASTPDRGDSNEQFF. The DNA of the CDR3 is TGTGCCAGCACCCCGGACAGGGGCGATAGCAATGAGCAGTTCTTC.

V is TRBV7-2 and J is TRBJ1-1, with a tentative D call TRBD1 (5 bases). The V and J ends lost 2 bases and 2 bases respectively, with 6 bases between them. The CDR3 spans 13 residues. Germline CDR1 SGHTA, CDR2 FQGNSA. CDR3 protein: CASSLQGNTEAFF. The CDR3 bases are TGTGCCAGCAGCTTACAGGGTAACACTGAAGCTTTCTTT.